This T cell receptor beta chain was obtained from a study of CD8 T cells in Susac syndrome. Random hexamers were used to reverse transcribe roughly 0.5 to 1 ug of RNA. TCRdb independently ran MiXCR on the immunoSEQ multiplex PCR reads; one entry per CDR3 protein. Of hundreds of thousands of distinct CDR3 sequences listed, about 94% are singletons. Trimming pared 5 bases from V and 2 bases from J, leaving 8 bases between. This CDR3 has 13 residues. The germline gives CDR1 SGHDT, CDR2 YYEEEE. The rearrangement joins TRBV5-6 to TRBJ2-1; D possibly uses TRBD1 or TRBD2 (5 bases each). This clonotype was sampled from a human donor with Susac syndrome. Specimen: CD4+ T cells from PBMCs. The CDR3 bases are TGTGCCAGCAGGAGGGACGCCTACAATGAGCAGTTCTTC. Its protein product is CASRRDAYNEQFF.